The clone carrying this T cell receptor beta chain was recorded at least ten times. The target antigen is unknown. Germline V lookup: CDR1 SEHNR, CDR2 FQNEAQ (reference sequence). The CDR3 is made up of 16 amino acids. V lost 4 bases and J 2 bases, leaving 17 bases between the germline ends. This record belongs to a study of CD8 T cells in ankylosing spondylitis. In making TCR beta libraries, quantitative 5'-RACE with molecular barcodes was used. One entry per CDR3 protein results from TCRdb running MiXCR on the 5' RACE reads. Found here are about 540,000 distinct CDR3 sequences, about 13% of them singletons; the top ten hold 6.5% to 7%. Study observations and caveats: Disease-linked clones were reportedly significantly enriched in matched ankylosing spondylitis synovial fluid. Fewer than 10 highly homologous variants formed a TCR beta motif that appeared characteristic of ankylosing spondylitis blood.

This chain links TRBV7-9 with TRBJ2-5, with D perhaps TRBD1 or TRBD2 (5 bases each). Sequencing was performed on blood, either unsorted or a sorted T cell fraction (not recorded which). This clonotype originated in a male donor with ankylosing spondylitis. CDR3 bases: TGTGCCAGCAGCTCCCCCCGAAATGAGGGGCAAGAGACCCAGTACTTC. Translation gives CASSSPRNEGQETQYF.